What follows describes a single TCR beta chain. The germline and genes are mouse ones. The CDR3 goes on 1 residue after the read ends, and that part is filled in from the germline J gene. This specimen includes other DNA sequences encoding the same CDR3. The data stem from a study of tissue T cells after allogeneic stem cell transplantation. Time point specified: mouse harvest day 14 after allogeneic transplant. Tail vein injection delivered 10^7 T-cell-depleted bone marrow cells and 10^6 splenic CD5+ T cells. Here immunoSEQ multiplex PCR was the method, and the copy in TCRdb shows in-frame clones only, minus some. The sample has thousands of clones; 37% are singletons. The CDR3 spans 13 residues. Germline values: CDR1 KGHPV, CDR2 FQNQEV (reference sequence). V was shortened by 2 bases and J by 2 bases, with 5 bases between the two germline ends.

The rearrangement joins TRBV26 to TRBJ2-5; the D is unclear. This sequence was found in a female BALB/c mouse given C57BL/6 T cells with graft-versus-host disease after an allogeneic hematopoietic cell transplant. Sequenced: skin. The CDR3 sequence is CASSLNSQDTQYF. The covered CDR3 bases are TGTGCCAGCAGTCTGAACTCCCAAGACACCCAGTAC.